The 13 T cell receptor beta chains below all came from one sample that was sequenced in a study of technical replicates of blood from a handful of donors (dated by TCRdb to the late 2010s). The library was prepared using the immunoSEQ multiplex PCR assay. Not all clones reach the TCRdb copy of this immuneACCESS table, which keeps in-frame sequences only. Checked studies attribute under half of the gap to unresolved V genes and leave the rest unexplained. The sample table records approximately 81,000 clones; 96% of these occur just once. The ten largest clones take up 0.3% to 0.4% of the sample. Material: T cells isolated from PBMCs. All receptors come from a human donor in good health.

This clone has a single count. The rearrangement links TRBV6-5 to TRBJ2-7, with TRBD2 as a possible D gene (6 bases). The CDR3 is made up of 14 amino acids. V was cut by 2 bases and J by 0 bases, with 8 bases left in between. Germline lookup yields CDR1 MNHEY and CDR2 SVGAGI. CDR3 DNA sequence: TGTGCCAGCAGTTACGACGGGAGCTCCTACGAGCAGTACTTC. Protein: CASSYDGSSYEQYF.

The CDR3 sequence is CASSSPRAGGIYEQYF. In nucleotides, the CDR3 is TGTGCCAGCAGCTCGCCCCGTGCAGGAGGGATTTACGAGCAGTACTTC. V is TRBV7-9 and J is TRBJ2-7; TRBD2 is a possible D gene (6 bases). Trimming took off 4 bases at V and 4 bases at J, with 20 bases between the two ends. This CDR3 has 16 amino acids. The germline gives CDR1 SEHNR, CDR2 FQNEAQ (reference sequence).

The rearrangement joins TRBV5-1 to TRBJ2-7, with a possible D match to TRBD2 (5 bases). This CDR3 is built from 16 residues. V was clipped by 1 base and J by 2 bases, with 16 bases between them. Germline CDR1 reads SGHRS; CDR2 reads YFSETQ. The CDR3 DNA reads TGCGCCAGCAGCTTGAGCAGCGGCCGGACCGCCTACGAGCAGTACTTC. It yields the protein CASSLSSGRTAYEQYF.

The chain combines TRBV5-1 with TRBJ1-5, with 7 bases lining up with TRBD1. The CDR3 is made up of 16 amino acids. CDR1 and CDR2 from the germline V gene are SGHRS and YFSETQ. Unmatched junction bases numbered 9, after V lost 2 bases and J lost 4 bases. The CDR3 sequence is CASSFDGQVSNQPQHF. The CDR3, as DNA: TGCGCCAGCAGCTTTGATGGACAGGTTTCTAATCAGCCCCAGCATTTT.

J is TRBJ1-1 and V is TRBV10-3; TRBD1 matches at 8 bases. V lost 6 bases and J lost 1; bases outside the gene matches: 4. The CDR3 totals 14 residues. Per the germline V gene, CDR1 is ENHRY and CDR2 is SYGVKD. CDR3 sequence (DNA): TGTGCCATCAGAGAGACAGGGGCGAACACTGAAGCTTTCTTT. Protein sequence: CAIRETGANTEAFF.

The chain couples TRBV27 to TRBJ2-7, with D maybe TRBD2 (6 bases). Germline lookup yields CDR1 MNHEY and CDR2 SMNVEV (reference sequence). The CDR3 length is 17 residues. Trimming pared 3 bases from V and 7 bases from J, leaving 25 bases between. Written as DNA, the CDR3 is TGTGCCAGCAGTTTTCGTCAGGTGGGGACTCCTATTTGGGAGCAGTACTTC. Translation: CASSFRQVGTPIWEQYF.

The CDR3 is CAWSSGGHEKLFF. In DNA, the CDR3 is TGTGCCTGGAGTTCAGGGGGCCATGAAAAACTGTTTTTT. The rearrangement joins TRBV30 to TRBJ1-4; 8 positions match TRBD1. V was clipped by 2 bases and J by 6 bases; unmatched bases: 2. Germline lookup yields CDR1 GTSNPN and CDR2 SVGIG (reference sequence). This CDR3 has 13 residues.

The chain uses TRBV11-3 and TRBJ2-7, with TRBD1 matching over 9 bases. Looked up from germline, CDR1 is SGHNT and CDR2 is YENEEA. The J segment lost 6 bases and the V segment lost 6 bases, leaving 9 bases of the junction unmatched. The CDR3 consists of 14 residues. The chain's CDR3 is CASSPRDREGEQYF. The CDR3 DNA reads as TGTGCCAGCAGTCCAAGGGACAGGGAAGGCGAGCAGTACTTC.

This chain uses TRBV30 with TRBJ2-1; possible D gene TRBD2, 7 bases. Germline V lookup: CDR1 GTSNPN, CDR2 SVGIG (reference sequence). Trimming took 8 bases from V and 7 from J, leaving 18 bases between them. The CDR3 contains 13 residues. The CDR3 nucleotides read TGTGCCGGGGGGGGGCTAGTAGTAAATGAGCAGTTCTTC. The encoded protein is CAGGGLVVNEQFF.

The chain joins TRBV9 to TRBJ2-3; 7 bases are a match to TRBD1. Germline assignment: CDR1 SGDLS and CDR2 YYNGEE. CDR3 size: 15 residues. With 0 bases clipped from V and 1 base from J, the junction kept 2 bases outside the gene matches. CDR3 bases: TGTGCCAGCAGCGTAGTAGGACAGGGCACAGATACGCAGTATTTT. This encodes CASSVVGQGTDTQYF.

The CDR3 DNA reads as TGTGCCAGCAGTTTTTACGGACAGACAAATCAGCCCCAGCATTTT. Translation: CASSFYGQTNQPQHF. The chain joins TRBV28 to TRBJ1-5; weak D call: TRBD1 (6 bases). Germline V CDR1 and CDR2: MDHEN, SYDVKM. The V and J ends lost 3 bases and 4 bases respectively, with 13 bases between them. This CDR3 is 15 amino acids long.

A single count supports this clone. The rearrangement joins TRBV9 to TRBJ1-1, with D uncertain. Trimming removed 3 bases at V and 5 bases at J, with 14 bases between. CDR1 SGDLS and CDR2 YYNGEE come from the germline V gene. This CDR3 has 14 residues. CDR3 loop: CASSEWGEGTEAFF. DNA of the CDR3: TGTGCCAGCAGCGAGTGGGGAGAAGGGACTGAAGCTTTCTTT.

Points on this clone: Other DNA sequences from this sample encode an identical CDR3 as well. The V gene is TRBV27, the J gene TRBJ2-1; D perhaps matches TRBD2 (5 bases). Germline CDR1 and CDR2: MNHEY and SMNVEV (reference sequence). Between the trimmed V and J ends, which lost 2 bases and 1 base, there was a span of 6 bases. CDR3 size: 14 residues. The CDR3 loop is CASSLAGSYNEQFF. In DNA, the CDR3 is TGTGCCAGCAGTTTAGCGGGTTCCTACAATGAGCAGTTCTTC.